This TCR beta chain was sequenced for a study of blood T cell repertoires in COVID-19. CDR3 length: 15 amino acids. Germline CDR1 is MNHEY and CDR2 is SMNVEV (reference sequence). The V segment lost 4 bases and the J segment 7 bases; nucleotides outside the gene matches: 8. The method was immunoSEQ multiplex PCR; TCRdb's version includes in-frame clones alone and lacks a portion of them. This table holds 150,000 to 200,000 clones, more than 80% found once. This sequence was found in a woman aged 80 or older with COVID-19, enrolled during active disease. The sample consisted of peripheral blood. This chain links TRBV27 with TRBJ1-4, with 8 bases fitting TRBD1. CDR3 DNA: TGTGCCAGCAGTTCTGGACAGGGCCTAAGTGAAAAACTGTTTTTT. This sequence encodes CASSSGQGLSEKLFF.